Given below is one TCR beta chain in context. This sample was taken from a study of blood T cell repertoires in COVID-19. On the study more broadly: Samples representing acute and convalescent COVID-19 were sourced from the United States, Italy and Spain.

CDR1 SGHAT and CDR2 FQNNGV come from the germline V gene. The length of the CDR3 is 17 residues. Trimming cost V 5 bases and J 5 bases; bases outside gene matches: 11. Measured with immunoSEQ multiplex PCR; TCRdb has only the in-frame clones, and not every one. Of 40,000 to 50,000 clones in the sample, about 88% were seen once. The chain links TRBV11-2 to TRBJ2-1; 11 bases line up with TRBD2. Specimen: peripheral blood. The sequence came from a man over 45 with active COVID-19. In DNA, the CDR3 is TGTGCCAGCAGCCCCACAGGGGGGACTAGCGGCAACAATGAGCAGTTCTTC. This codes for CASSPTGGTSGNNEQFF.